This entry is about one TCR beta chain. Its antigen is currently unknown. The sample belongs to a study of T-cell memory formation after mild COVID-19. Points from the study as a whole: The study detected some responding clones in pre-infection memory, suggesting cross-reactive memory joined.

TCR alpha and TCR beta cDNA libraries carrying sample barcodes and UMIs came from 5'RACE with constant-segment primers. In TCRdb, the 5' RACE reads were re-called with MiXCR into one record per CDR3 protein. Of fewer than 400,000 distinct CDR3 sequences listed, roughly 13% are singletons. The CDR3 has 18 amino acids. Germline V gene sequence: CDR1 SGHVS, CDR2 FNYEAQ. The trim removed 5 bases at V and 3 bases at J, leaving 14 bases unmatched. This sequence originates from a man aged 18 to 35 who had mild COVID-19 (a few samples of this study predate the infection). Cell type and time point are not known. V and J are TRBV7-6 and TRBJ2-2, with 8 bases that match TRBD2. The sequencing sample was made of PBMCs or a T cell subset sorted from them (not recorded which). The CDR3 DNA reads TGTGCCAGCAGCCCCAATAGTGGAGCGGGGGTCCACACCGGGGAGCTGTTTTTT. Its protein product is CASSPNSGAGVHTGELFF. Using reference TRBV7-6 and TRBJ2-2 for the parts outside the CDR3, the full variable domain is GAGVSQSPRYKVTKRGQDVALRCDPISGHVSLYWYRQALGQGPEFLTYFNYEAQQDKSGLPNDRFSAERPEGSISTLTIQRTEQRDSAMYRCASSPNSGAGVHTGELFFGEGSRLTVL.